Each of the 3 T cell receptor beta chains below was sequenced from the same sample in a study of blood T cells in healthy people across ages. A second PCR of about 7 to 12 cycles used a sample-barcoded 5' primer and a J-beta primer mix. TCRdb called the 5' RACE reads again in MiXCR, with one record for every CDR3 protein. The profile shows about 640,000 distinct CDR3 sequences, roughly three fifths of them singletons. Sequencing was done on a sample of blood. The source is a man aged 55 to 70 in good health.

With respect to this clonotype: It is unclear where the CDR3 begins or ends on the DNA, so no DNA is shown, and the CDR3 is as TCRdb lists it. The chain links TRBV7-2 to TRBJ2-7; the table's D call, TRBD2, has no DNA check behind it. CDR1 and CDR2 from the germline V gene are SGHTA and FQGNSA. A total of 15 residues make up the CDR3, ends included. CDR3 loop: CASSFGGGAWETRYF.

This sequence joins TRBV3-1 and TRBJ2-1; the D is unclear. The CDR3 covers 15 residues. Germline V gives CDR1 LGHDT, CDR2 YNNKEL (reference sequence). Between the trimmed V and J ends, which lost 0 bases and 5 bases, there was a span of 11 bases. The CDR3 DNA is TGTGCCAGCAGCCAAGATGTGGCGGAGAACAATGAGCAGTTCTTC. Amino acid sequence: CASSQDVAENNEQFF.

The chain combines TRBV29-1 with TRBJ2-3, with 9 bases that match TRBD2. The length of the CDR3 is 13 residues. Germline loops: CDR1 SQVTM, CDR2 ANQGSEA. The J segment lost 2 bases and the V segment lost 6 bases, leaving 3 bases of the junction unmatched. The CDR3 coding sequence is TGCAGCGTGCGGGGGGGAGCCACAGATACGCAGTATTTT. It specifies CSVRGGATDTQYF.